The T cell receptor beta chain under discussion was sequenced for a study of shared clonotypes between healthy human individuals. The study's findings and limits: The rarefaction results pointed to incomplete sorted-subset sequencing despite large depth. It was the non-shared clonotypes that had lower generation probabilities than clonotypes shared by all four donors. Sequencing depth was predicted to influence how clonotypes are shared among donors.

Naive CD8 cells lacked CD45RO and underwent positive selection for CCR7, leaving out terminally differentiated effector memory CD45RA+ cells. In the case of this clone: Its target is unknown.

Profiling relied on immunoSEQ multiplex PCR, and the TCRdb table lists in-frame clones only, not all of them. This table holds about 2.2 million clones, around 93% found once. From germline, CDR1 is SGHTA and CDR2 FQGNSA. With 1 base removed from V and 5 bases from J, the gap between germline ends came to 11 bases. The CDR3 consists of 14 residues. This chain joins TRBV7-2 and TRBJ2-5, with D possibly matching TRBD1 (6 bases). This clonotype was obtained from a man younger than 30 in good health. Some clones in this sample may be carry-over from other donors' samples. The sequencing sample was made of naive CD8+ T cells from PBMCs. The CDR3: CASSLGGTRETQYF. CDR3 bases: TGTGCCAGCAGCTTAGGAGGGACAAGGGAGACCCAGTACTTC.